Shown below are 10 T cell receptor beta chains from a single sample sequenced in a study of Ad26.COV2.S vaccination and SARS-CoV-2 variants. Treatment of the sample: about 20 received Ad26.COV2.S at low or high dose, single or two shots; a few received placebo; per-sample allocation not given. Vaccine and placebo recipients were sampled on day 63 after the first injection. Clones were sequenced by immunoSEQ multiplex PCR, and TCRdb holds only the in-frame ones, with some missing. The data contain about 410,000 clones, approximately 90% of them singletons. Sequenced material: peripheral blood, taken in a trial of Ad26.COV2.S vaccine versus placebo. These receptors were obtained from a person between 18 and 60 years old who received the Ad26.COV2.S COVID-19 vaccine or a placebo.

The rearrangement links TRBV5-5 to TRBJ1-2, with D possibly being TRBD1 (5 bases). The CDR3 runs to 15 residues. Trimming shortened V by 0 bases and J by 2 bases, and 11 bases separated the two germline ends. Germline V lookup: CDR1 SGHKS, CDR2 YYEKEE (reference sequence). CDR3 coding DNA: TGTGCCAGCAGCTTGGAAGTTCCAGGGAACTATGGCTACACCTTC. Protein: CASSLEVPGNYGYTF.

The table lists this clone with a count of one. The chain joins TRBV10-2 to TRBJ2-7; a possible D gene is TRBD2 (7 bases). The CDR3 consists of 15 residues. Trimming shortened V by 4 bases and J by 3 bases, and 16 bases separated the two germline ends. The germline V gene has CDR1 WSHSY and CDR2 SAAADI. The DNA of the CDR3 is TGCGCCAGCAGTGCGTATAGGGGGGGTAGCTACGAGCAGTACTTC. Translating gives CASSAYRGGSYEQYF.

This chain uses TRBV29-1 with TRBJ2-7, with D perhaps matching TRBD1 (5 bases). This CDR3 contains 13 residues. Germline CDR1 and CDR2: SQVTM and ANQGSEA. V was shortened by 4 bases and J by 4 bases, with 14 bases between the two germline ends. The CDR3 protein is CSVVAGAFYEQYF. CDR3 DNA sequence: TGCAGCGTTGTCGCTGGGGCCTTTTACGAGCAGTACTTC.

This chain joins TRBV7-9 and TRBJ2-3, with 10 bases matching TRBD2. This CDR3 is built from 16 residues. With 3 bases clipped from V and 0 bases from J, the junction kept 3 bases outside the gene matches. Germline V CDR1 and CDR2: SEHNR, FQNEAQ (reference sequence). The chain's CDR3 is CASSLTSGSSTDTQYF. The CDR3 DNA follows: TGTGCCAGCAGCTTGACTAGCGGGTCCAGCACAGATACGCAGTATTTT.

For the CDR3, the DNA is TGTGCCAGCAGTTTAGGGACGACAACCGGACAGCCCCAGCATTTT. It is translated as CASSLGTTTGQPQHF. The gene calls are TRBV27 and TRBJ1-5; weak D call: TRBD1 (5 bases). Germline lookup yields CDR1 MNHEY and CDR2 SMNVEV (reference sequence). The CDR3 extends over 15 amino acids. With 2 bases removed from V and 7 bases from J, the gap between germline ends came to 15 bases.

The chain employs TRBV19 and TRBJ2-6; perhaps TRBD2 as D (5 bases). Germline values: CDR1 LNHDA, CDR2 SQIVND (reference sequence). The CDR3 spans 14 residues. The V end was cut by 7 bases, the J end by 2 bases, with 9 bases between. The CDR3 DNA follows: TGTGCCAGTAAACCGGGGACTGGGGCCAACGTCCTGACTTTC. Protein product: CASKPGTGANVLTF.

The chain is built from TRBV3-1 (or the pseudogene TRBV3-2) and TRBJ1-5; 7 bases line up with TRBD1. J was trimmed by 9 bases and V by 3 bases; bases with no gene match: 8. The CDR3 is 14 amino acids. Germline lookup yields CDR1 LGHDT and CDR2 YNNKEL (reference sequence). The CDR3: CASSQTGKDRPQHF. CDR3 coding DNA: TGTGCCAGCAGCCAGACAGGGAAGGACCGGCCCCAGCATTTT.

The V gene is TRBV7-9, the J gene TRBJ1-1, with a possible D match to TRBD1 (5 bases). V lost 3 bases and J 1 base, leaving 12 bases between the germline ends. Germline CDR1 SEHNR, CDR2 FQNEAQ (reference sequence). CDR3 length: 15 residues. Here the CDR3 reads CASSFSWGKNTEAFF. As DNA, the CDR3 is TGTGCCAGCAGCTTCAGTTGGGGGAAGAACACTGAAGCTTTCTTT.

This clone showed up just a few times. J is TRBJ1-5 and V is TRBV28, with D possibly being TRBD1 (6 bases). Trimming stripped 3 bases from V and 7 bases from J, with 13 bases between. This CDR3 contains 14 residues. Germline values: CDR1 MDHEN, CDR2 SYDVKM. The CDR3 spells CASSFLIQGQPQHF. CDR3 DNA: TGTGCCAGCAGTTTTCTCATACAGGGCCAGCCCCAGCATTTT.

The J gene is TRBJ2-1, the V gene TRBV6-2 or TRBV6-3, with a possible D match to TRBD2 (6 bases). Germline V CDR1 and CDR2: MNHEY, SVGEGT. The CDR3 extends over 15 amino acids. Trimming cost V 3 bases and J 2 bases, with 11 bases left between them. CDR3: CASSYYAGTYNEQFF. DNA of the CDR3: TGTGCCAGCAGTTATTATGCGGGGACCTACAATGAGCAGTTCTTC.